Included here is one T cell receptor beta chain sequence, with context. The entry originates in a study of blood T cell repertoires in COVID-19. Study overall: The origin of the acute and convalescent COVID-19 samples was the United States, Italy and Spain. PBMCs, B-cell-depleted T cells, or T cells were the source of the cDNA or gDNA that made up the material.

The CDR3 extends over 12 amino acids. V lost 8 bases to trimming and J lost 7 bases, with 15 bases between them. Germline CDR1 reads MDHEN; CDR2 reads SYDVKM. Per the study methods: By means of reference gene primer amplification, nucleated cell counts were estimated. Measured with immunoSEQ multiplex PCR; TCRdb has only the in-frame clones, and not every one. That table is the source of V, J and clone size, and D and trimming were worked out from the DNA. The sample includes some 150,000 clones, about nine tenths of them seen just once. Sequencing was performed on peripheral blood. The chain employs TRBV28 and TRBJ2-7; a weak D match, TRBD2 (6 bases). The clonotype originates from a woman in her fifties or sixties who had recovered from COVID-19. In DNA form, the CDR3 reads TGTGCCAGCGATAAAGGAGGGCGGGAGCAGTACTTC. This encodes CASDKGGREQYF.